The 2 T cell receptor beta chains listed next were all sequenced from one sample in a study of vaccination and CD4 T cells after COVID-19. The treatment was: approximately 11-day PBMC culture with coronavirus spike peptide pools or control peptides (ViraFEST assay). Cultured CD4+ T-cell DNA underwent Oncomine TCR Beta short-read sequencing. TCRdb reprocessed the PCR reads with MiXCR, giving one entry per CDR3 protein. This table has about 15,000 distinct CDR3 sequences, 73% appearing once. These TCRs' antigens remain unknown. Sequenced: CD4+ T cells from blood, cultured in vitro. The receptors here all came from a human donor who had recovered from COVID-19.

The CDR3 is CSARPSISGNTIYF. In DNA, the CDR3 is TGCAGTGCTAGACCCTCAATCTCTGGAAACACCATATATTTT. The chain uses TRBV20-1 and TRBJ1-3; no firm D call. The CDR3 totals 14 residues. V was pared by 2 bases and J by 0 bases, with 8 bases between. Germline V gene lookup returns CDR1 DFQATT and CDR2 SNEGSKA (reference sequence).

The CDR3 here is CASSPADSYYNSPLHF. DNA for the CDR3: TGTGCCAGCAGCCCGGCGGACAGCTATTACAATTCACCCCTCCACTTT. The chain is built from TRBV7-9 and TRBJ1-6, with D possibly being TRBD1 (6 bases). The CDR3 spans 16 residues. CDR1 and CDR2 (germline): SEHNR, FQNEAQ (reference sequence). The V end lost 5 bases, the J end lost 7 bases, and 18 bases lay between the germline ends.